One sample yielded the 3 T cell receptor beta chains listed below, sequenced in a study of T cells in Graves' hyperthyroidism and ophthalmopathy. RNA transcripts provided the source from which TCR beta CDR3 regions were amplified. The HTBI set primed first-round TCR CDR3 RT-PCR. TCRdb re-analysed the multiplex PCR reads in MiXCR, keeping a single row per CDR3 protein. Of about 640,000 distinct CDR3 sequences in the sample, around 15% were seen once. Sequencing used blood. Receptors were obtained from a woman in her forties or fifties with Graves' ophthalmopathy.

Ten or more counts support this clonotype. V is TRBV19 and J is TRBJ1-1; D is possibly TRBD1 (6 bases). The CDR3 runs 18 residues. V was shortened by 3 bases and J by 1 base, with 21 bases between the two germline ends. CDR1 and CDR2 (germline): LNHDA, SQIVND (reference sequence). The DNA for the CDR3 is TGTGCCAGTAGTATGTCTGGAGGTCAGGGGTCTGGGAACACTGAAGCTTTCTTT. The encoded protein is CASSMSGGQGSGNTEAFF.

This clonotype was recorded many times. This sequence joins TRBV29-1 and TRBJ2-5; D ambiguous. Trimming cost V 4 bases and J 1 base, with 10 bases left between them. Germline V gene lookup returns CDR1 SQVTM and CDR2 ANQGSEA. There are 13 residues in the CDR3. The CDR3 DNA reads TGCAGCGTTGGCGGTCATAGCCAAGAGACCCAGTACTTC. Protein product: CSVGGHSQETQYF.

This clonotype appeared many times. V gene TRBV20-1 combines with J gene TRBJ2-2; D could derive from TRBD1 or TRBD2 (7 bases each). The V gene lost 6 bases and the J gene lost 3 bases, with 17 bases spanning the gap. Germline V gene sequence: CDR1 DFQATT, CDR2 SNEGSKA (reference sequence). The CDR3 extends over 15 amino acids. The CDR3 reads CSAPLRGGDTGELFF. CDR3 bases: TGCAGTGCCCCCCTCAGGGGGGGAGACACCGGGGAGCTGTTTTTT.